These 3 T cell receptor beta chains were all obtained from the same sample, sequenced in a study of blood T cell repertoires in COVID-19. Libraries were prepared by immunoSEQ multiplex PCR; TCRdb keeps only in-frame clonotypes and omits some of them. This table holds about 350,000 clones, approximately 84% found once. Material: PBMCs or T cells enriched from blood (not recorded which). The receptors come from a woman in her 30s who had recovered from COVID-19.

The CDR3 DNA sequence: TGTGCCACCAGCAGGGCCAGGGATAGTGGCTACACCTTC. This translates into CATSRARDSGYTF. The genes are TRBV15 and TRBJ1-2; D is possibly TRBD1 (5 bases). Germline V gives CDR1 LNHNV, CDR2 YYDKDF (reference sequence). Trimming shortened V by 3 bases and J by 7 bases, and 12 bases separated the two germline ends. There are 13 residues in the CDR3.

This clone was detected once. The chain combines TRBV28 with TRBJ1-4; 7 positions agree with TRBD1. Germline CDR1 MDHEN, CDR2 SYDVKM. The CDR3 has 16 amino acids. Trimming cost V 2 bases and J 0 bases; bases outside gene matches: 3. The CDR3 here is CASSLAGTATNEKLFF. The CDR3 DNA follows: TGTGCCAGCAGTTTAGCCGGGACAGCAACTAATGAAAAACTGTTTTTT.

This chain joins TRBV9 and TRBJ2-3, with a weak D call TRBD2 (5 bases). The germline V gene encodes CDR1 SGDLS and CDR2 YYNGEE. The length of the CDR3 is 15 residues. V lost 0 bases, J lost 5 bases, and 13 bases lay in between. CDR3 nucleotide sequence: TGTGCCAGCAGCGTAGGCCTGGGCGCGGGAGATACGCAGTATTTT. Protein sequence: CASSVGLGAGDTQYF. Using reference TRBV9 and TRBJ2-3 for the parts outside the CDR3, the full variable domain is DSGVTQTPKHLITATGQRVTLRCSPRSGDLSVYWYQQSLDQGLQFLIQYYNGEERAKGNILERFSAQQFPDLHSELNLSSLELGDSALYFCASSVGLGAGDTQYFGPGTRLTVL.